Below are 26 T cell receptor beta chains sequenced from a single sample in a study of molecular identifiers for immune sequencing clone quantification. TCRdb re-called the PCR reads through MiXCR, storing one row per CDR3 protein. In the table there are 53,000 or so distinct CDR3 sequences, 36% of which are singletons. The sample consisted of naive CD8+ T cells from blood, with Jurkat cell RNA spiked in. Subset of the sample: FACS-sorted CD8+CD4-CCR7+CD45RA+ naive T cells. These receptors were taken from a human donor in good health. Some libraries in this study had Jurkat cell RNA spiked in.

In regard to this clonotype: At one end the junction does not follow the germline gene, possibly because of a read error. The rearrangement joins TRBV11-2 to TRBJ1-5; 7 positions agree with TRBD1. Germline-derived CDR1 and CDR2 are SGHAT and FQNNGV. The CDR3 is 14 amino acids. CDR3 protein: CANSQGTGNQPQHF. The CDR3 DNA reads as TGTGCCAACAGCCAAGGGACAGGCAATCAGCCCCAGCATTTT. Complete variable domain (other parts from reference TRBV11-2 and TRBJ1-5): EAGVAQSPRYKIIEKRQSVAFWCNPISGHATLYWYQQILGQGPKLLIQFQNNGVVDDSQLPKDRFSAERLKGVDSTLKIQPAKLEDSAVYLCANSQGTGNQPQHFGDGTRLSIL.

The genes are TRBV10-2 and TRBJ2-4; a possible D gene is TRBD2 (5 bases). The V and J ends lost 3 bases and 6 bases respectively, with 12 bases between them. CDR3 length equals 14 residues. Germline V gene sequence: CDR1 WSHSY, CDR2 SAAADI. The CDR3 region is CASSERVEGNIQYF. In DNA, the CDR3 is TGCGCCAGCAGTGAAAGGGTAGAGGGAAACATTCAGTACTTC.

CDR3 residues: CASSRTRDRNSYEQYF. DNA for the CDR3: TGTGCCAGCAGTCGCACCCGGGACAGGAACTCCTACGAGCAGTACTTC. The chain recombines TRBV2 with TRBJ2-7, with 8 bases fitting TRBD1. CDR1 is SNHLY and CDR2 is FYNNEI in the germline V gene. J was trimmed by 0 bases and V by 5 bases; bases with no gene match: 9. CDR3 size: 16 residues. Combining the CDR3 with reference TRBV2 and TRBJ2-7 gives the whole variable domain EPEVTQTPSHQVTQMGQEVILRCVPISNHLYFYWYRQILGQKVEFLVSFYNNEISEKSEIFDDQFSVERPDGSNFTLKIRSTKLEDSAMYFCASSRTRDRNSYEQYFGPGTRLTVT.

CDR3 in amino acids: CASFWPPAGNTIYF. CDR3 bases: TGTGCCAGCTTCTGGCCCCCGGCTGGAAACACCATATATTTT. This chain joins TRBV12-3 or TRBV12-4 and TRBJ1-3, with unresolved D. The CDR3 is made up of 14 amino acids. V was clipped by 8 bases and J by 2 bases, with 13 bases between them.

To note about this clonotype: This clone may be a read error of a much larger clone one base away. The chain has TRBV9 and TRBJ2-3; 9 nucleotides line up with TRBD1. This CDR3 contains 17 residues. Trimming removed 3 bases from V and 2 bases from J; junction bases left unmatched: 10. The germline CDR1 and CDR2 sequences are SGDLS and YYNGEE. The CDR3 sequence is CASSAPHRGPATDTQYF. CDR3 nucleotide sequence: TGTGCCAGCAGCGCCCCACACAGGGGGCCGGCCACAGATACGCAGTATTTT.

The sample holds many counts of this clonotype. The chain is built from TRBV12-3 or TRBV12-4 and TRBJ1-5, with D possibly TRBD1 on 6 matching bases. V lost 5 bases to trimming and J lost 1 base, with 12 bases between them. This CDR3 is 15 amino acids long. The CDR3 spells CASSRTVVSNQPQHF. The CDR3 region has the DNA TGTGCCAGCAGTCGGACAGTGGTGAGCAATCAGCCCCAGCATTTT.

This chain connects TRBV7-6 to TRBJ1-5, with a possible D match to TRBD1 (5 bases). CDR3 size: 15 residues. Germline CDR1 and CDR2: SGHVS and FNYEAQ. Trimming took off 2 bases at V and 3 bases at J, with 11 bases between the two ends. CDR3: CASSLSPTVNQPQHF. The DNA of the CDR3 is TGTGCCAGCAGCTTATCCCCGACAGTCAATCAGCCCCAGCATTTT.

The chain combines TRBV6-5 with TRBJ2-7, with D perhaps TRBD1 (6 bases). CDR3 length: 17 residues. Looked up from germline, CDR1 is MNHEY and CDR2 is SVGAGI. Trimming pared 2 bases from V and 2 bases from J, leaving 19 bases between. The CDR3 DNA is TGTGCCAGCAGTTACACTGGGGGCTCGGCAGTAACCTACGAGCAGTACTTC. This translates into CASSYTGGSAVTYEQYF.

There are a few counts of this clonotype. The chain carries TRBV7-9 and TRBJ2-1; D not resolved. Germline CDR1 SEHNR, CDR2 FQNEAQ (reference sequence). There are 12 residues in the CDR3. V was cut by 5 bases and J by 4 bases, with 6 bases left in between. As DNA, the CDR3 is TGTGCCAGCAGCGTCGAATACAATGAGCAGTTCTTC. Translated: CASSVEYNEQFF.

This clonotype turned up a few times. The V gene is TRBV12-3 or TRBV12-4, the J gene TRBJ2-2, with no clear D. This CDR3 is built from 12 residues. The germline V and J ends were trimmed by 10 bases and 6 bases, with 12 bases remaining between them. The CDR3: CATAWGSGELFF. CDR3 nucleotide sequence: TGTGCCACCGCCTGGGGATCCGGGGAGCTGTTTTTT.

This clonotype has a handful of counts. The junction departs from germline at one end; a sequencing error may be responsible. The V gene is TRBV5-6, the J gene TRBJ1-1; the D gene is possibly TRBD1 (6 bases). The CDR3 sequence is 15 residues long. The germline V gene has CDR1 SGHDT and CDR2 YYEEEE. CDR3 coding DNA: TGTGCCAGCAGTTTGGGACAACAAATGAACACTGAAGCTTTCTTT. Translation: CASSLGQQMNTEAFF.

Regarding this clonotype: Here the CDR3 omits its conserved ending phenylalanine or tryptophan, so a read error is the likely source. The chain joins TRBV27 to TRBJ2-2; D gene unclear. The length of the CDR3 is 16 residues. Trimming pared 3 bases from V and 1 base from J, leaving 12 bases between. Germline CDR1 reads MNHEY; CDR2 reads SMNVEV (reference sequence). The CDR3 DNA reads TGTGCCAGCAGTTTTGGTGTTGGGGTGAACACCGGGGAGCTGTTTATT. Amino acid sequence: CASSFGVGVNTGELFI.

This clonotype was seen repeatedly, ten times or more. The V call is TRBV7-9, the J call TRBJ1-5; D perhaps matches TRBD1 (6 bases). Germline assignment: CDR1 SEHNR and CDR2 FQNEAQ (reference sequence). The V and J ends lost 5 bases and 8 bases respectively, with 13 bases between them. This CDR3 is 13 amino acids long. The CDR3 bases are TGTGCCAGCAGCGGAATACAGGGCGAGCCCCAGCATTTT. This codes for CASSGIQGEPQHF.

Turning to this clonotype: A junction end diverges from the germline sequence, so it may reflect a read error. The genes are TRBV4-3 and TRBJ2-7; no clear D. Germline V gene lookup returns CDR1 LGHNA and CDR2 YSLEER. The CDR3 contains 13 residues. The CDR3 here is CASSQVNGYVQYF. The CDR3 DNA is TGCGCCAGCAGCCAAGTGAACGGGTACGTGCAGTACTTC.

This clonotype was counted only a few times. As DNA, the CDR3 is TGCGCCAGCAGCTGGAAAACACTAGCGGGAGTCCCCGATACGCAGTATTTT. Protein sequence: CASSWKTLAGVPDTQYF. The rearrangement joins TRBV5-1 to TRBJ2-3, with 11 bases matching TRBD2. This CDR3 region has 17 residues. The V and J ends lost 3 bases and 6 bases, in that order; junction bases with no gene match: 12. The germline V gene encodes CDR1 SGHRS and CDR2 YFSETQ.

V gene TRBV9 combines with J gene TRBJ2-2; 7 bases line up with TRBD2. Trimming removed 2 bases from V and 0 bases from J; junction bases left unmatched: 7. The CDR3 contains 17 residues. Germline CDR1 reads SGDLS; CDR2 reads YYNGEE. The CDR3, as DNA: TGTGCCAGCAGCGTTCAGCGGGACTCCCCGAACACCGGGGAGCTGTTTTTT. It specifies CASSVQRDSPNTGELFF.

For this clonotype: Its ends do not fully match the called genes, so a read error is possible. This sequence joins TRBV6-2 or TRBV6-3 and TRBJ1-5; D remains ambiguous. Germline CDR1 MNHEY, CDR2 SVGEGT. The CDR3 runs to 15 residues. CDR3: CASSYGSAANLPQHF. The CDR3 nucleotides read TGTGCCAGCAGTTACGGGTCGGCGGCTAATCTGCCCCAGCATTTT.

This clonotype has ten or more counts. This chain links TRBV27 with TRBJ2-4; possible D gene TRBD2, 6 bases. There are 15 residues in the CDR3. V was shortened by 7 bases and J by 3 bases, with 16 bases between the two germline ends. CDR1 and CDR2 from the germline V gene are MNHEY and SMNVEV (reference sequence). The CDR3 here is CASNGRGFDKNIQYF. The CDR3 nucleotides read TGTGCCAGCAATGGTCGGGGGTTCGACAAAAACATTCAGTACTTC.

This chain links TRBV28 with TRBJ2-7; 8 nucleotides align to TRBD2. Germline CDR1 reads MDHEN; CDR2 reads SYDVKM. The junction had 12 bases not matched to a gene; V was cut back by 8 bases and J by 3 bases. The CDR3 loop spans 15 amino acids. CDR3 loop: CASYFGTRGGYEQYF. CDR3 coding DNA: TGTGCCAGCTACTTCGGCACCCGGGGGGGCTACGAGCAGTACTTC.

Concerning this clonotype itself: This may be a read error: a much more frequent sequence differs by one nucleotide. In DNA form, the CDR3 reads TGTGTCAGCAGCGAACCAGGGCTTCGGACTGAAGCTTTCTTT. Translated, it gives CVSSEPGLRTEAFF. The chain carries TRBV7-9 and TRBJ1-1, with D perhaps matching TRBD1 (5 bases). This CDR3 spans 14 amino acids. Germline V gene lookup returns CDR1 SEHNR and CDR2 FQNEAQ (reference sequence).

Concerning this clonotype itself: Given a much more abundant clone one base away, this may be a read error. This CDR3 is missing its conserved last phenylalanine or tryptophan, likely due to a read error. V is TRBV9 and J is TRBJ2-3; 8 nucleotides line up with TRBD1. With 6 bases clipped from V and 0 bases from J, the junction kept 9 bases outside the gene matches. The CDR3 is 16 amino acids. Germline CDR1 and CDR2: SGDLS and YYNGEE. CDR3 amino acids: CASTAGGGSSTDTQYS. CDR3 nucleotides: TGTGCCAGCACCGCAGGGGGCGGGTCCAGCACAGATACGCAGTATTCT.

The V call is TRBV11-2, the J call TRBJ2-1; D is possibly TRBD1 (5 bases). CDR1 and CDR2 (germline): SGHAT, FQNNGV. The CDR3 is 13 amino acids. V shed 5 bases and J shed 8 bases, with 13 bases lying between them. For the CDR3, the DNA is TGTGCCAGCAGCGTACAGGTGTCGGATGAGCAGTTCTTC. It is translated as CASSVQVSDEQFF.

Points on this clonotype: This may come from a read error, since a much larger clone is one base off. V usage is TRBV20-1 and J usage is TRBJ2-7, with D perhaps being TRBD1 or TRBD2 (5 bases each). The CDR3 sequence is 11 residues long. The V end was cut by 4 bases, the J end by 5 bases, with 9 bases between. CDR1 is DFQATT, CDR2 SNEGSKA, per germline (reference sequence). The CDR3 reads CSANTGHEQYF. CDR3 nucleotides: TGCAGTGCTAATACGGGGCACGAGCAGTACTTC.

V is TRBV7-2 and J is TRBJ2-5; D remains unclear. The length of the CDR3 is 12 residues. CDR1 and CDR2 (germline): SGHTA, FQGNSA. V was clipped by 4 bases and J by 5 bases, with 8 bases between them. In nucleotides, the CDR3 is TGTGCCAGCAGCTCAGCTCTCGAGACCCAGTACTTC. Amino acid sequence: CASSSALETQYF.

Concerning this clonotype itself: The final CDR3 position lacks the conserved phenylalanine or tryptophan, pointing to a likely read error. This chain links TRBV15 with TRBJ2-4; D not resolved. This CDR3 contains 15 residues. CDR1 and CDR2 from the germline V gene are LNHNV and YYDKDF (reference sequence). The germline V and J ends were trimmed by 0 bases and 1 base, with 7 bases remaining between them. This CDR3 is CATSRDRVAKNIQYL. CDR3 bases: TGTGCCACCAGCAGAGATCGAGTGGCCAAAAACATTCAGTACCTC.

This clonotype was detected only a few times. The chain links TRBV2 to TRBJ1-5; D ambiguous. The CDR3 is 15 amino acids. V shed 4 bases and J shed 0 bases, with 10 bases lying between them. Germline loops: CDR1 SNHLY, CDR2 FYNNEI. The CDR3 reads CASSGAAFSNQPQHF. In DNA form, the CDR3 reads TGTGCCAGCAGTGGAGCAGCGTTTAGCAATCAGCCCCAGCATTTT. Together with reference TRBV2 and TRBJ1-5, the CDR3 gives the full variable domain: EPEVTQTPSHQVTQMGQEVILRCVPISNHLYFYWYRQILGQKVEFLVSFYNNEISEKSEIFDDQFSVERPDGSNFTLKIRSTKLEDSAMYFCASSGAAFSNQPQHFGDGTRLSIL.